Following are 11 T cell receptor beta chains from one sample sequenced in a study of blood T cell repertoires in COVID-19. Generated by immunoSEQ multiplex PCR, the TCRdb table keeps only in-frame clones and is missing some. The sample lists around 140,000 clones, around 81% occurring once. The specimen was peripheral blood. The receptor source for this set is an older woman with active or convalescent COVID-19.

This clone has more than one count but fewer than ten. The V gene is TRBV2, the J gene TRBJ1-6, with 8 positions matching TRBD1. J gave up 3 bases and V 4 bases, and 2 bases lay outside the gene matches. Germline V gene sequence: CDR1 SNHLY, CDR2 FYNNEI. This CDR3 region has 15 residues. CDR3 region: CASSGGQGYNSPLHF. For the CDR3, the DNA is TGTGCCAGCAGTGGTGGACAGGGCTATAATTCACCCCTCCACTTT.

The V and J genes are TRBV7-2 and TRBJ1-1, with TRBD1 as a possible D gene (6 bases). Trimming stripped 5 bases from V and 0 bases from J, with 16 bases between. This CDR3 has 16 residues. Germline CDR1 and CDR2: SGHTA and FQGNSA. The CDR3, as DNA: TGTGCCAGCAGCCCAGGGGCCGTAGGCATGAACACTGAAGCTTTCTTT. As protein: CASSPGAVGMNTEAFF.

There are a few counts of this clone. CDR3 bases: TGTGCCAGCAGCTTAGTAGCAGGGGTCGCAGATACGCAGTATTTT. Amino acids: CASSLVAGVADTQYF. The J gene is TRBJ2-3, the V gene TRBV7-9; perhaps TRBD1 as D (6 bases). The CDR3 sequence is 15 residues long. Trimming took off 1 base at V and 4 bases at J, with 12 bases between the two ends. CDR1 SEHNR and CDR2 FQNEAQ come from the germline V gene (reference sequence).

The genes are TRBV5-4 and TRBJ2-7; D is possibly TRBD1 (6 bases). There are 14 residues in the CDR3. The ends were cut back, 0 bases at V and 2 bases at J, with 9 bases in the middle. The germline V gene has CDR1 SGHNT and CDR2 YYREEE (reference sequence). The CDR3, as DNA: TGTGCCAGCAGCTTGGAGGCAGGGGCCTACGAGCAGTACGTC. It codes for CASSLEAGAYEQYV.

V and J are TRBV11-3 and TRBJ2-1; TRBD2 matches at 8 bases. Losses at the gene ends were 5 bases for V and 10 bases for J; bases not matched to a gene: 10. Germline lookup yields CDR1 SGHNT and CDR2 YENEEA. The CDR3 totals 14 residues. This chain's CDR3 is CASSLTSGVREQFF. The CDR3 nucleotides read TGTGCCAGCAGCCTTACTAGCGGTGTAAGAGAGCAGTTCTTC.

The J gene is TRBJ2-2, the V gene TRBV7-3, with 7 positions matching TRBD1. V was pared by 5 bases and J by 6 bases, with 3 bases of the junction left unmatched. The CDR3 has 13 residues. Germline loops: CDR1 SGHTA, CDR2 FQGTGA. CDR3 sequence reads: CASSQGQAGELFF. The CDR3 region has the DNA TGTGCCAGCAGCCAAGGACAGGCCGGGGAGCTGTTTTTT.

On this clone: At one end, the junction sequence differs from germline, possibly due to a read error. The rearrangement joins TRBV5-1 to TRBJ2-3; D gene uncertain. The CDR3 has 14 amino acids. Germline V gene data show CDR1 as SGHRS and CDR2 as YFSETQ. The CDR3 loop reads CASSLDAAGDTQYF. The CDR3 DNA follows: TGCGCCAGCAGTTTGGACGCGGCTGGGGATACGCAGTATTTT. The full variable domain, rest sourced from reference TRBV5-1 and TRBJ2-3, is KAGVTQTPRYLIKTRGQQVTLSCSPISGHRSVSWYQQTPGQGLQFLFEYFSETQRNKGNFPGRFSGRQFSNSRSEMNVSTLELGDSALYLCASSLDAAGDTQYFGPGTRLTVL.

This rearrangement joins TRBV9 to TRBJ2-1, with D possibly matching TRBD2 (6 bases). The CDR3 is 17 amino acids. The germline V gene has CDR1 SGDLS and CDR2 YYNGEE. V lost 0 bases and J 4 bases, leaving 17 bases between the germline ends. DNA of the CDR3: TGTGCCAGCAGCGTAGCTCGGGAGAGTCTCAGGTACAATGAGCAGTTCTTC. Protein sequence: CASSVARESLRYNEQFF.

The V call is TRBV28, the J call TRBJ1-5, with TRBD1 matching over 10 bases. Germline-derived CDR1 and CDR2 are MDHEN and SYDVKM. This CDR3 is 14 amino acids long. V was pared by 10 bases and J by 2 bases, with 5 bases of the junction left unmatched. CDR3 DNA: TGTGCCACCCCCGGGACAGGGGGCAATCAGCCCCAGCATTTT. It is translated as CATPGTGGNQPQHF.

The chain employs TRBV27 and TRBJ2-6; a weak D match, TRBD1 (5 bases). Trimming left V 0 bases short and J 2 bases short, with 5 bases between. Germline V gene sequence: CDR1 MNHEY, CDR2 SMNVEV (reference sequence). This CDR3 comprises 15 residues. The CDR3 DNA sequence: TGTGCCAGCAGTTTATCGGGGCCTGGGGCCAACGTCCTGACTTTC. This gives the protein CASSLSGPGANVLTF.

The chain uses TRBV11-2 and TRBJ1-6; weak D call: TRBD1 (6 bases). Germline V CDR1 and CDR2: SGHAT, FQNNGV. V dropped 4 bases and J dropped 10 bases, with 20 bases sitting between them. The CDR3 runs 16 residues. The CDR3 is CASSSDLQGWWSPLHF. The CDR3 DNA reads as TGTGCCAGCAGCTCCGACTTACAGGGATGGTGGTCACCCCTCCACTTT.